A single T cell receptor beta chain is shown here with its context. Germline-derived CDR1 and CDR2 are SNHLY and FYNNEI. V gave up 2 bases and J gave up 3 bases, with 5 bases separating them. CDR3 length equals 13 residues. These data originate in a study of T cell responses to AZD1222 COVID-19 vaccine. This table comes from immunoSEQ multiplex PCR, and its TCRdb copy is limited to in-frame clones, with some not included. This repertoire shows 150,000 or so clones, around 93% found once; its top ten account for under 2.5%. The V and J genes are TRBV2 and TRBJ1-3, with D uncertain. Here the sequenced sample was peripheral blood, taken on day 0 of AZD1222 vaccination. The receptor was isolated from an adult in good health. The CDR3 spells CASSEWNGNTIYF. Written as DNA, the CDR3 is TGTGCCAGCAGTGAATGGAATGGAAACACCATATATTTT.